This T cell receptor (beta chain) was recovered during a study of blood T cell repertoires in COVID-19. Study at large: Samples of COVID-19 (acute and convalescent) were obtained from the United States, Italy and Spain. Nucleic acid was either cDNA or gDNA, and it came from T cells, B-cell-depleted T cells, or PBMCs.

Per the original methods: Nucleated cell counts were estimated from reference gene primer amplification. This table comes from immunoSEQ multiplex PCR, and its TCRdb copy is limited to in-frame clones, with some not included. V, J and clone size reflect that table, while D and trimming were determined from the DNA. The table includes 120,000 or so clones, around 82% detected once. This clone has more than one count but fewer than ten. This TCR was recovered from a human donor in a cohort sampled during active COVID-19. The material sequenced was peripheral blood.

The CDR3 region is CASRPGTGPEQYF. The DNA of the CDR3 is TGTGCCAGCAGACCCGGGACAGGGCCCGAGCAGTACTTC. The chain recombines TRBV6-5 with TRBJ2-7, with 9 bases identical to TRBD1. Germline CDR1 MNHEY, CDR2 SVGAGI. The CDR3 is 13 amino acids. J lost 6 bases, V lost 6 bases, and 6 bases had no gene match.